This T cell receptor beta chain originates from a study of blood T cell repertoires in COVID-19. Background on the study: Spain, Italy and the United States supplied samples that represented acute and convalescent COVID-19.

Original data processing: Amplified reference gene primers provided the basis for estimating nucleated cell counts. Sequenced by immunoSEQ multiplex PCR; TCRdb stores in-frame clones only, minus some. The V and J calls and clone size come from that table; D and trimming were worked out from the DNA. The sample carries around 360,000 clones, around 87% recorded once. Seattle participants joined during active infection and were tracked over time. V lost 2 bases, J lost 13 bases, and 8 bases stayed unmatched. The CDR3 covers 15 residues. CDR1 is MGHRA, CDR2 YSYEKL, per germline. The sequencing input was peripheral blood. The TCR comes from a woman under 40 with COVID-19, enrolled during active disease. The V and J genes are TRBV4-1 and TRBJ2-4; 13 nucleotides line up with TRBD2. The CDR3 DNA reads as TGCGCCAGCAGCCAACCCGGACTAGCGGGAGAGCGGCAGTACTTC. It specifies CASSQPGLAGERQYF.